This T cell receptor beta chain emerged from a study of T cell changes during pregnancy in multiple sclerosis. The protocol was immunoSEQ multiplex PCR, while the TCRdb copy is restricted to in-frame clones and leaves out a portion. The table has some 70,000 clones, around 90% seen once. Germline lookup yields CDR1 LNHNV and CDR2 YYDKDF (reference sequence). Trimming took off 1 base at V and 0 bases at J, with 7 bases between the two ends. The CDR3 covers 15 residues. Sequences were derived from peripheral blood, sampled after pregnancy. The sequence was collected from a female donor in good health, enrolled as a control in a pregnancy study. The gene calls are TRBV15 and TRBJ2-1, with unresolved D. CDR3 DNA sequence: TGTGCCACCAGCAGAGGAGGCAGCTCCTACAATGAGCAGTTCTTC. Protein sequence: CATSRGGSSYNEQFF.